This TCR beta chain comes out of a study of blood T cells in healthy people across ages. Alongside a J-beta primer mix, a sample-barcoded 5' primer served in a second PCR lasting about 7 to 12 cycles. TCRdb reanalysed the 5' RACE reads using MiXCR and keeps one entry per CDR3 protein. The data show roughly 1.5 million distinct CDR3 sequences, around 40% seen once. The CDR3 length is 16 residues. Unmatched junction bases numbered 6, after V lost 3 bases and J lost 0 bases. From germline, CDR1 is SGHDT and CDR2 YYEEEE. What was sequenced was blood. The clonotype was recovered from a woman in her late teens or twenties in good health. V and J are TRBV5-6 and TRBJ2-5; 9 bases agree with TRBD1. Here the CDR3 DNA reads TGTGCCAGCAGCTACACCGGGACAGGGAACCAAGAGACCCAGTACTTC. Its protein is CASSYTGTGNQETQYF.